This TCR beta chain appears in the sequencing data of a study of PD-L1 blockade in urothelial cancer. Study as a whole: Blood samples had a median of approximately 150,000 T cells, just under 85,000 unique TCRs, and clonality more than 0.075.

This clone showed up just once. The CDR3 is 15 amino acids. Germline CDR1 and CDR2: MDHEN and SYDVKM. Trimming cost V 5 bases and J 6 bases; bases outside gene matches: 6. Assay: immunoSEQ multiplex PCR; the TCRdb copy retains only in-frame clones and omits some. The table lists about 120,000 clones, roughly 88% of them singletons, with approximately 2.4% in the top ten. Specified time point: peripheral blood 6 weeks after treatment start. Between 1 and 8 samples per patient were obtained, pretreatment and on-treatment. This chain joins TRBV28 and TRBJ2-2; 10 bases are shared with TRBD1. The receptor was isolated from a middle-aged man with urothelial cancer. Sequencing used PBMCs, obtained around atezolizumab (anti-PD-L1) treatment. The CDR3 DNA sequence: TGTGCCAGCAGTCCGAGGGGACAGGGGTCCGGGGAGCTGTTTTTT. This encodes CASSPRGQGSGELFF.